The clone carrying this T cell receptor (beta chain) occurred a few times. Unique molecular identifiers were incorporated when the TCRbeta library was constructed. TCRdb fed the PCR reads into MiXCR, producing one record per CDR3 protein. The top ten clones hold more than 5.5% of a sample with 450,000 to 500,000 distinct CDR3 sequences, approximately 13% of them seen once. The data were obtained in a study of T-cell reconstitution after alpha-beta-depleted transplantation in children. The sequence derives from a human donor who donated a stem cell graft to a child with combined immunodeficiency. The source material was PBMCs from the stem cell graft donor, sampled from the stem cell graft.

This chain's CDR3 is CASSVGTGKGYNEQFF. For the CDR3, the DNA is TGTGCCAGCAGCGTCGGGACAGGGAAAGGCTACAATGAGCAGTTCTTC. This chain uses TRBV7-9 with TRBJ2-1; TRBD1 agrees at 9 bases. The V gene end was trimmed by 5 bases and the J gene end by 3 bases; junction bases not matched to a gene: 8. Germline V lookup: CDR1 SEHNR, CDR2 FQNEAQ (reference sequence). The CDR3 runs to 16 residues.